This entry lists 12 T cell receptor beta chains sequenced from one sample in a study of shared clonotypes between healthy human individuals (dated by TCRdb to 2020 to 2022). The library relied on the immunoSEQ multiplex PCR assay. Sourced from immuneACCESS, this table was stored by TCRdb with only in-frame sequences that have V and J called. A share of the clones is absent; for the studies checked, an unresolved V gene accounts for under half, and the remainder has no known explanation. For this sample the table gives 950,000 to 1,100,000 clones, of which around 78% were detected only once. The biggest ten clones account for roughly 0.55% of the sample. The sequenced material came from memory CD4+ T cells from PBMCs. The meaning of the sample's cell subset or site label: CD45RA-negative fraction. These receptors were taken from a man younger than 35 in good health. Some clones in this sample may be carry-over from other donors' samples.

The chain carries TRBV6-1 and TRBJ1-1, with D hard to call. Germline values: CDR1 MNHNS, CDR2 SASEGT. The CDR3 totals 13 residues. V shed 2 bases and J shed 6 bases, with 10 bases lying between them. CDR3 amino acids: CASSEWWEAEAFF. The CDR3 DNA reads TGTGCCAGCAGTGAATGGTGGGAGGCTGAAGCTTTCTTT.

CDR3 loop: CASSRDSFYGYTF. The CDR3 DNA reads TGTGCCAGCAGCCGGGACAGCTTCTATGGCTACACCTTC. This chain joins TRBV7-9 and TRBJ1-2; 7 bases are a match to TRBD1. Germline CDR1 and CDR2: SEHNR and FQNEAQ (reference sequence). This CDR3 has 13 residues. With V trimmed by 5 bases and J by 4 bases, 4 bases remained unmatched.

The CDR3 DNA reads TGTGCCAGCACTGTAGCGGGAGGGGTACAAGAGACCCAGTACTTC. Protein sequence: CASTVAGGVQETQYF. The chain links TRBV6-1 to TRBJ2-5, with 11 bases fitting TRBD2. Germline V lookup: CDR1 MNHNS, CDR2 SASEGT. The CDR3 is 15 residues long. Losses at the gene ends were 7 bases for V and 2 bases for J; bases not matched to a gene: 6.

This chain joins TRBV4-1 and TRBJ2-3, with D hard to call. This CDR3 comprises 13 residues. Trimming removed 4 bases from V and 4 bases from J, with 9 bases in between. Germline CDR1 reads MGHRA; CDR2 reads YSYEKL. The DNA for the CDR3 is TGCGCCAGCAGCCGTTTCGAAGCAGATACGCAGTATTTT. Amino acid sequence: CASSRFEADTQYF.

The chain is built from TRBV9 and TRBJ1-5; D call uncertain. CDR3 length: 14 residues. Trimming stripped 5 bases from V and 11 bases from J, with 20 bases between. Germline V gives CDR1 SGDLS, CDR2 YYNGEE. CDR3 in amino acids: CASRPSGADRTQHF. CDR3 nucleotides: TGTGCCAGCAGACCCTCGGGAGCCGATAGGACCCAGCATTTT.

V usage is TRBV5-6 and J usage is TRBJ2-6; D gene unclear. The length of the CDR3 is 15 residues. Germline values: CDR1 SGHDT, CDR2 YYEEEE. Trimming cost V 4 bases and J 0 bases, with 8 bases left between them. CDR3: CASSRDVSGANVLTF. CDR3 nucleotides: TGTGCCAGCAGCCGAGATGTCTCTGGGGCCAACGTCCTGACTTTC. Full variable domain (rest looked up from reference TRBV5-6 and TRBJ2-6): DAGVTQSPTHLIKTRGQQVTLRCSPKSGHDTVSWYQQALGQGPQFIFQYYEEEERQRGNFPDRFSGHQFPNYSSELNVNALLLGDSALYLCASSRDVSGANVLTFGAGSRLTVL.

V is TRBV19 and J is TRBJ2-1, with 8 positions matching TRBD2. Trimming took 6 bases from V and 9 from J; bases not matched to a gene: 10. Per germline, CDR1 LNHDA and CDR2 SQIVND (reference sequence). This CDR3 is built from 14 residues. The CDR3 spells CASSRSGRIGEQFF. CDR3 nucleotide sequence: TGTGCCAGTAGCCGAAGCGGGAGAATTGGTGAGCAGTTCTTC.

In nucleotides, the CDR3 is TGTGCCAGCAGTTCCGCGGCGGGAGGGCCTGGTGAGCAGTTCTTC. Protein sequence: CASSSAAGGPGEQFF. The chain is built from TRBV28 and TRBJ2-1; 9 nucleotides align to TRBD2. The CDR3 is 15 amino acids. The V segment lost 4 bases and the J segment 9 bases; nucleotides outside the gene matches: 10. Germline-derived CDR1 and CDR2 are MDHEN and SYDVKM.

This clone was seen once. The chain joins TRBV5-4 to TRBJ2-5, with D unresolved. This CDR3 comprises 12 residues. Looked up from germline, CDR1 is SGHNT and CDR2 is YYREEE (reference sequence). Deletions cut 3 bases from V and 5 bases from J, with 8 bases between. The DNA of the CDR3 is TGTGCCAGCAGCTACTCCTCGGAGACCCAGTACTTC. Its protein product is CASSYSSETQYF.

V usage is TRBV4-3 and J usage is TRBJ2-1; 7 bases map to TRBD2. The V and J ends lost 4 bases and 8 bases, in that order; junction bases with no gene match: 14. Per germline, CDR1 LGHNA and CDR2 YSLEER. The CDR3 extends over 16 amino acids. The CDR3 DNA is TGCGCCAGCAGCCCAAGGACGGGAGGCCTATCCCATGAGCAGTTCTTC. Translated: CASSPRTGGLSHEQFF.

CDR3 sequence: CASSYKTVDRNSPLHF. The CDR3 region has the DNA TGTGCCAGCAGTTACAAGACGGTCGACAGGAATTCACCCCTCCACTTT. The chain links TRBV6-6 to TRBJ1-6; maybe TRBD1 (6 bases). Germline lookup yields CDR1 MNHNY and CDR2 SVGAGI (reference sequence). V was trimmed by 2 bases and J by 7 bases, leaving 15 bases between them. This CDR3 has 16 amino acids.

There are a few counts of this clone. This sequence joins TRBV23-1 and TRBJ2-7; 7 bases are a match to TRBD1. TRBV23-1 is labeled an ORF, and its function is uncertain. The CDR3 runs 15 residues. Unmatched junction bases numbered 13, after V lost 7 bases and J lost 4 bases. The CDR3 DNA sequence: TGCGCCAGCACCCCCCGGGGAACAGGGGTATACGAGCAGTACTTC. Its translation: CASTPRGTGVYEQYF.